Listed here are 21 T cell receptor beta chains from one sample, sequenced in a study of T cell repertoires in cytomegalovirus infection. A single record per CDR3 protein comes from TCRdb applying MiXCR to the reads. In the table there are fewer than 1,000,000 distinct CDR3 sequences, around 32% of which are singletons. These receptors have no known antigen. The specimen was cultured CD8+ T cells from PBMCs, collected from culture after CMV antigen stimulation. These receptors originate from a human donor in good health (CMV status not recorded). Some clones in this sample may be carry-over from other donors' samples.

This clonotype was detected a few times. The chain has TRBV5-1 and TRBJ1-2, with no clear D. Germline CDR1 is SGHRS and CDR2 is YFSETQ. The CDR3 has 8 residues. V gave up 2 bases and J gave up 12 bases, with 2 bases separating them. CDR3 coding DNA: TGCGCCAGCAGCTTCAACACCTTC. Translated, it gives CASSFNTF.

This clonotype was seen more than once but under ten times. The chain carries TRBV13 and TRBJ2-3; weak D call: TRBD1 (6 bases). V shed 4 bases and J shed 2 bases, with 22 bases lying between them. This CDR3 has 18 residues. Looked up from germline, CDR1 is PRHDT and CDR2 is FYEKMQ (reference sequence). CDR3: CASSSSFPDSQNTDTQYF. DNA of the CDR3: TGTGCCAGCAGCTCTTCCTTCCCGGACAGCCAAAACACAGATACGCAGTATTTT.

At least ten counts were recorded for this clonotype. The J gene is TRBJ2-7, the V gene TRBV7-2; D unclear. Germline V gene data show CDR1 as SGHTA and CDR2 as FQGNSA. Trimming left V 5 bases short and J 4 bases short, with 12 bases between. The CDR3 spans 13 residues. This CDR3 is CASSPPGDYEQYV. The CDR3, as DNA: TGTGCCAGCAGCCCCCCTGGGGATTACGAGCAGTACGTC.

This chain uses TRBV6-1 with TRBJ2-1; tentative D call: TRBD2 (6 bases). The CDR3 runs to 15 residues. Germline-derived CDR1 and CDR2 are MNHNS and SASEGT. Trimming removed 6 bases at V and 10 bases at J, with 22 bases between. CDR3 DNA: TGTGCCAGCAGCTCCCCCGGGGGACCCTTAGGGGAGCAGTTCTTC. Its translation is CASSSPGGPLGEQFF.

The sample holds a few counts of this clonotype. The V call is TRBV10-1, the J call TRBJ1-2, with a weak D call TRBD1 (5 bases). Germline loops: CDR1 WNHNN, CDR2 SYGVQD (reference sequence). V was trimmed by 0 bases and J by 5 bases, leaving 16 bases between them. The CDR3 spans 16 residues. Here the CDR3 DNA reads TGCGCCAGCAGTGAGTCGACAGCCGTGGGGCCGTATGGCTACACCTTC. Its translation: CASSESTAVGPYGYTF.

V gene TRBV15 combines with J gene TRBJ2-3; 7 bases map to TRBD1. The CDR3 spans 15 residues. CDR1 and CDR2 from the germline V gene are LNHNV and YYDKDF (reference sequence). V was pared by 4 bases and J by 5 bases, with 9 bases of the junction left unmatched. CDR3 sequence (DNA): TGTGCCACCAGCAACCGGGACAGAGCCGGAGATACGCAGTATTTT. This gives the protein CATSNRDRAGDTQYF.

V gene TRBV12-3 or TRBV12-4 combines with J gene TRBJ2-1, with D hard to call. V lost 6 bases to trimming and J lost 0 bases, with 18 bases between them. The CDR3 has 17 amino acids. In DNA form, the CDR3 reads TGTGCCAGCAGGCTTAAGGGCGACGGACGCTCCTACAATGAGCAGTTCTTC. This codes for CASRLKGDGRSYNEQFF.

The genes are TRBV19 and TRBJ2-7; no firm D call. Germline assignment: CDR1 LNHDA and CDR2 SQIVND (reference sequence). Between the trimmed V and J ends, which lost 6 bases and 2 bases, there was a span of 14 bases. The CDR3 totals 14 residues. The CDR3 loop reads CASSPGYGAYEQYF. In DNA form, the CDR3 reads TGTGCCAGTAGCCCCGGCTACGGTGCCTACGAGCAGTACTTC.

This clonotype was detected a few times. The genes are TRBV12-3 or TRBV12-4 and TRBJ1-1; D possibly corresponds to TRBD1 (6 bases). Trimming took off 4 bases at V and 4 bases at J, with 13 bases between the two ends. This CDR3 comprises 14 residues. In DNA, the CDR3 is TGTGCCAGCAGTTCAGGGGAGTGGATCACTGAAGCTTTCTTT. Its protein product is CASSSGEWITEAFF.

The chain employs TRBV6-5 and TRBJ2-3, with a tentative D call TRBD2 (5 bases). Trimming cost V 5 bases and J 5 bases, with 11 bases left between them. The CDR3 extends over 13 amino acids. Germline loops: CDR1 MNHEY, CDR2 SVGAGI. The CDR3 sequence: CASSGLAKDTQYF. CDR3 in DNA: TGTGCCAGCAGTGGGCTAGCAAAAGATACGCAGTATTTT.

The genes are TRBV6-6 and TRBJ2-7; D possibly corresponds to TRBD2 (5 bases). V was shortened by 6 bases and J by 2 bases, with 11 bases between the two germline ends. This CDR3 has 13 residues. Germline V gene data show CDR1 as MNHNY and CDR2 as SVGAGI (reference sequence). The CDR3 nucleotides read TGTGCCAGCAGGGCGAGGGAGACCTACGAGCAGTACTTC. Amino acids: CASRARETYEQYF.

This CDR3 is CASFGLGGYTF. For the CDR3, the DNA is TGTGCCAGCTTCGGACTCGGGGGCTACACCTTC. This sequence joins TRBV6-1 and TRBJ1-2; D not resolved. CDR3 length: 11 residues. CDR1 and CDR2 from the germline V gene are MNHNS and SASEGT. The V gene lost 8 bases and the J gene lost 8 bases, with 12 bases spanning the gap.

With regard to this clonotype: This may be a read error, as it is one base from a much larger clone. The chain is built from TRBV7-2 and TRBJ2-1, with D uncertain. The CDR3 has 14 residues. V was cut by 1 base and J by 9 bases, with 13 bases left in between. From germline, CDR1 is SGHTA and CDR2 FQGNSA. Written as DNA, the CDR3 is TGTGCCAGCAGCTTAGAGTGGCTTTCTCCTGAGCAGTTCTTC. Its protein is CASSLEWLSPEQFF.

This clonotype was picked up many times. CDR3 in DNA: TGTGCCAGCAGCCCCCCGGGGTTCGCGAACACCGGGGAGCTGTTTTTT. This sequence encodes CASSPPGFANTGELFF. This chain connects TRBV7-2 to TRBJ2-2; weak D call: TRBD2 (5 bases). Germline V gene sequence: CDR1 SGHTA, CDR2 FQGNSA. V shed 5 bases and J shed 0 bases, with 13 bases lying between them. The CDR3 sequence is 16 residues long. The full variable domain, completed using reference TRBV7-2 and TRBJ2-2, is GAGVSQSPSNKVTEKGKDVELRCDPISGHTALYWYRQSLGQGLEFLIYFQGNSAPDKSGLPSDRFSAERTGGSVSTLTIQRTQQEDSAVYLCASSPPGFANTGELFFGEGSRLTVL.

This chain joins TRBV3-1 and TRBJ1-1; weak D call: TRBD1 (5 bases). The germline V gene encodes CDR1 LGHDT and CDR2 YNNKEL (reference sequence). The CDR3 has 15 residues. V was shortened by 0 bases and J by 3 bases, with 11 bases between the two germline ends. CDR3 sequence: CASSQDLPRDTEAFF. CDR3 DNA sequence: TGTGCCAGCAGCCAAGATCTCCCCAGGGACACTGAAGCTTTCTTT.

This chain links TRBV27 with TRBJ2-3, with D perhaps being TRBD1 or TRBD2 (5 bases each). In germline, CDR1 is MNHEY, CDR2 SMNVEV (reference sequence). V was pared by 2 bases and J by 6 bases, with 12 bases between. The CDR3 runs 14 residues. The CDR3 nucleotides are TGTGCCAGCAGTTTAAGAGGGGCGGAGGATACGCAGTATTTT. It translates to CASSLRGAEDTQYF.

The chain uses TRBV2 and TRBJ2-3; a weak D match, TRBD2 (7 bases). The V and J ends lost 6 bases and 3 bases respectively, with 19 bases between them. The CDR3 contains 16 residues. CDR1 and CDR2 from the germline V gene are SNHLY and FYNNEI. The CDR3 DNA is TGTGCCAGCAGAACCGAACGGGGGGCGAGGACAGATACGCAGTATTTT. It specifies CASRTERGARTDTQYF.

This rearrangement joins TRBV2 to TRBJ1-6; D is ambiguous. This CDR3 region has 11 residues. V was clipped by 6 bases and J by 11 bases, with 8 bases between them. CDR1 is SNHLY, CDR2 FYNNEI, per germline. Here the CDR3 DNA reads TGTGCCAGCAGAGACGGACCACCCCTCCACTTT. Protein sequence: CASRDGPPLHF.

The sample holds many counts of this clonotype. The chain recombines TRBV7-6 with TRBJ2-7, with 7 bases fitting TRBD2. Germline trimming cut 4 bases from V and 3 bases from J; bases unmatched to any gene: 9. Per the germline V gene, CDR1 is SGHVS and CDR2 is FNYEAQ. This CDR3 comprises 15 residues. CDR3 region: CASSSGGDVNYEQYF. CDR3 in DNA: TGTGCCAGCAGCTCTGGGGGGGACGTAAACTACGAGCAGTACTTC.

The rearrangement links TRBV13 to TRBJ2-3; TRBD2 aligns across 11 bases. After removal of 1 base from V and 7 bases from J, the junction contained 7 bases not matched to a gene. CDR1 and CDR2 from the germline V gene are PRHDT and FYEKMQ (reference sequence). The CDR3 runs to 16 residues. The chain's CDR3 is CASSLVLAGGSNTQYF. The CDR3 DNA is TGTGCCAGCAGCTTAGTGCTAGCGGGGGGATCAAATACGCAGTATTTT.

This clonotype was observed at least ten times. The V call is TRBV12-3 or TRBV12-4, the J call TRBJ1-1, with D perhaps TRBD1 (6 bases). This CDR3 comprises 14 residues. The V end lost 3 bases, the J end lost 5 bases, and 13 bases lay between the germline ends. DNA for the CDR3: TGTGCCAGCAGTTTTGGGGGGGCAACAACTGAAGCTTTCTTT. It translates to CASSFGGATTEAFF.